Below, 16 T cell receptor beta chains from the same sample are listed, as sequenced in a study of shared clonotypes between healthy human individuals (dated by TCRdb to the early 2020s). The library was made by the immunoSEQ multiplex PCR assay. TCRdb stores this immuneACCESS table with in-frame sequences only. Part of the clones is absent; in the studies checked, under half of the shortfall reflects unresolved V genes, and no reason is known for the rest. The sample table lists 2 million to 2.5 million clones, approximately 95% of them with a count of one. 0.35% to 0.45% of the sample comes from the top ten. The sample comprised naive CD4+ T cells from PBMCs. The sample's cell subset or site label, decoded: CD45RA+ positively selected. The receptors were gathered from a man between 18 and 29 years old in good health. Some clones in this sample may be carry-over from other donors' samples.

This rearrangement joins TRBV2 to TRBJ2-2; 8 bases map to TRBD1. From germline, CDR1 is SNHLY and CDR2 FYNNEI. V lost 3 bases, J lost 7 bases, and 10 bases stayed unmatched. The CDR3 is 16 residues long. CDR3 DNA: TGTGCCAGCAGTGATAGAGGGCAGGGGGCCGGCGGGGAGCTGTTTTTT. Its translation: CASSDRGQGAGGELFF.

This chain uses TRBV9 with TRBJ1-3; 8 bases line up with TRBD1. Losses at the gene ends were 1 base for V and 4 bases for J; bases not matched to a gene: 4. The germline CDR1 and CDR2 sequences are SGDLS and YYNGEE. This CDR3 region has 15 residues. The CDR3 loop is CASSVLQGAGNTIYF. In DNA form, the CDR3 reads TGTGCCAGCAGCGTACTTCAGGGGGCCGGAAACACCATATATTTT.

This chain connects TRBV12-5 to TRBJ2-3; 7 bases match TRBD2. J was trimmed by 5 bases and V by 2 bases; bases with no gene match: 4. This CDR3 is 14 amino acids long. Germline loops: CDR1 LGHNT, CDR2 FRNRAP. CDR3 in DNA: TGTGCTAGTGGTTTGACTACGGGGGGAGATACGCAGTATTTT. It codes for CASGLTTGGDTQYF.

As to this clone: This same CDR3 is encoded by further DNA sequences in the sample. The V and J genes are TRBV5-6 and TRBJ2-5, with 7 bases lining up with TRBD1. The CDR3 has 13 amino acids. Germline V lookup: CDR1 SGHDT, CDR2 YYEEEE. The V gene end was trimmed by 4 bases and the J gene end by 2 bases; junction bases not matched to a gene: 2. The CDR3 region is CASSRGQQETQYF. The CDR3 region has the DNA TGTGCCAGCAGCCGGGGACAGCAAGAGACCCAGTACTTC.

Here the CDR3 DNA reads TGTGCCAGCAGTGAACCCGGGACAGGGGTAGGAAAACTGTTTTTT. This encodes CASSEPGTGVGKLFF. The chain has TRBV25-1 and TRBJ1-4, with 10 bases fitting TRBD1. Looked up from germline, CDR1 is MGHDK and CDR2 is SYGVNS. The CDR3 runs to 15 residues. J lost 10 bases, V lost 2 bases, and 7 bases had no gene match.

V usage is TRBV6-5 and J usage is TRBJ1-2; D perhaps matches TRBD1 (6 bases). The CDR3 spans 13 residues. In germline, CDR1 is MNHEY, CDR2 SVGAGI. Trimming removed 7 bases from V and 8 bases from J, with 17 bases in between. CDR3 DNA sequence: TGTGCCAGCACAAACACCAAACAGGGCGGCTACACCTTC. The encoded protein is CASTNTKQGGYTF.

This chain links TRBV27 with TRBJ1-3; tentative D call: TRBD1 (5 bases). The CDR3 loop spans 16 amino acids. The germline V gene encodes CDR1 MNHEY and CDR2 SMNVEV (reference sequence). V gave up 0 bases and J gave up 4 bases, with 13 bases separating them. The CDR3, as DNA: TGTGCCAGCAGTTTATCGAAAGCAGGGCGAGGAAACACCATATATTTT. Translation: CASSLSKAGRGNTIYF.

The J gene is TRBJ1-1, the V gene TRBV27; D gene ambiguous. This CDR3 contains 14 residues. Germline V lookup: CDR1 MNHEY, CDR2 SMNVEV (reference sequence). The V end lost 1 base, the J end lost 5 bases, and 11 bases lay between the germline ends. The CDR3 loop is CASSLFPGKTEAFF. CDR3 nucleotides: TGTGCCAGCAGTTTATTCCCGGGGAAAACTGAAGCTTTCTTT.

The genes are TRBV7-8 and TRBJ2-5; TRBD2 matches 9 bases. V was clipped by 2 bases and J by 2 bases; unmatched bases: 6. Germline loops: CDR1 SGHVS, CDR2 FQNEAQ. The CDR3 is 16 residues long. The DNA of the CDR3 is TGTGCCAGCAGCTTAATCCGGCTAGCGGGACAAGAGACCCAGTACTTC. Its protein product is CASSLIRLAGQETQYF.

V usage is TRBV5-1 and J usage is TRBJ1-3, with 9 bases fitting TRBD1. Trimming took 4 bases from V and 2 from J; bases not matched to a gene: 4. Germline V CDR1 and CDR2: SGHRS, YFSETQ. The CDR3 is made up of 15 amino acids. CDR3 residues: CASSPDRGPGNTIYF. In nucleotides, the CDR3 is TGCGCCAGCAGCCCGGACAGGGGACCTGGAAACACCATATATTTT.

This chain joins TRBV10-3 and TRBJ2-3, with 9 bases identical to TRBD2. The junction had 17 bases not matched to a gene; V was cut back by 8 bases and J by 2 bases. The CDR3 is 18 amino acids. The germline V gene has CDR1 ENHRY and CDR2 SYGVKD. CDR3: CAIEGERGRGRDTDTQYF. Written as DNA, the CDR3 is TGTGCCATCGAGGGGGAGAGGGGTCGCGGGAGGGACACAGATACGCAGTATTTT.

The rearrangement uses TRBV6-4 and TRBJ2-7; unclear D gene. V was pared by 7 bases and J by 3 bases, with 10 bases between. The CDR3 contains 12 residues. Per the germline V gene, CDR1 is MRHNA and CDR2 is SNTAGT. The CDR3 bases are TGTGCCAGCACCCGGGCCGGCTACGAGCAGTACTTC. Translation: CASTRAGYEQYF.

Concerning this clone itself: This CDR3 is also generated by other DNA sequences in the sample. The gene calls are TRBV5-1 and TRBJ2-7; the D gene is possibly TRBD2 (5 bases). The CDR3 sequence is 13 residues long. Looked up from germline, CDR1 is SGHRS and CDR2 is YFSETQ. V dropped 4 bases and J dropped 7 bases, with 15 bases sitting between them. The CDR3 DNA sequence: TGCGCCAGCAGCCTCGGAGCTCCGGGGGAGCAGTACTTC. Protein: CASSLGAPGEQYF.

A word on this clone: The same CDR3 arises from other DNA sequences in this sample as well. V is TRBV7-3 and J is TRBJ1-1, with D perhaps TRBD1 (5 bases). Trimming stripped 5 bases from V and 5 bases from J, with 12 bases between. This CDR3 is 13 amino acids long. Germline CDR1 and CDR2: SGHTA and FQGTGA. The CDR3 nucleotides read TGTGCCAGCAGCGCTCAGGGTGGGACTGAAGCTTTCTTT. Encoded protein: CASSAQGGTEAFF.

V gene TRBV10-3 combines with J gene TRBJ2-3; 8 nucleotides match TRBD1. Germline V lookup: CDR1 ENHRY, CDR2 SYGVKD. The CDR3 runs 15 residues. V lost 6 bases, J lost 6 bases, and 11 bases stayed unmatched. This chain's CDR3 is CAISRGQGAGDTQYF. The CDR3 DNA reads as TGTGCCATCAGCAGGGGGCAGGGGGCCGGGGATACGCAGTATTTT.

This clone appeared once. CDR3 coding DNA: TGTGCCAGTAGTATCTCCGGTACGAGGGAGACCCAGTACTTC. Amino acid sequence: CASSISGTRETQYF. The rearrangement links TRBV19 to TRBJ2-5; D remains ambiguous. The germline V gene encodes CDR1 LNHDA and CDR2 SQIVND (reference sequence). This CDR3 is 14 amino acids long. Trimming removed 3 bases from V and 5 bases from J, with 13 bases in between. Full variable domain (rest looked up from reference TRBV19 and TRBJ2-5): DGGITQSPKYLFRKEGQNVTLSCEQNLNHDAMYWYRQDPGQGLRLIYYSQIVNDFQKGDIAEGYSVSREKKESFPLTVTSAQKNPTAFYLCASSISGTRETQYFGPGTRLLVL.